The clone carrying this T cell receptor beta chain has a count of ten or more. The data were obtained in a study of prognosis after radiotherapy for stage I lung cancer. Overall study context: Aged about 50 to 85 years, with a median of around 74 years, the patients were more than 10 men and roughly six women.

This CDR3 has 15 residues. Germline loops: CDR1 MGHRA, CDR2 YSYEKL. V gave up 2 bases and J gave up 2 bases, with 12 bases separating them. Amplification of TCR beta CDR3 from genomic DNA used two-round multiplex PCR. First-round PCR employed TRBV- and TRBJ-specific primers for each gene. Each CDR3 protein gets one entry after TCRdb re-called the multiplex PCR reads with MiXCR. This table holds roughly 27,000 distinct CDR3 sequences, around 45% found once. The V and J genes are TRBV4-1 and TRBJ1-1; no firm D call. The sequencing used PBMCs, collected before or after stereotactic body radiation therapy (not recorded which). The clonotype was recovered from a donor aged 50 or older with non-small cell lung cancer. CDR3 coding DNA: TGCGCCAGCAGCCAATCGGAGGTACTCAACACTGAAGCTTTCTTT. Its protein is CASSQSEVLNTEAFF.